This T cell receptor beta chain was recovered during a study of cytomegalovirus exposure and HLA in healthy donors. General study findings and limits: Later on, analysis showed that most CMV-associated TCR beta chains appeared to be HLA-restricted. Analysis performed later found 15,000 or so TCR beta sequences associated with HLA alleles at 0.05 false discovery rate. An analysis was carried out later, and it reportedly showed fewer N-insertions in an Asian-associated ancestry cluster than the roughly 700-donor mean.

PCR primers comprised 60 Vbeta and 13 Jbeta primers. Original processing notes: It was a later analysis that counted some 80 million unique TCR beta chains, of which roughly 11 million were shared. The protocol was immunoSEQ multiplex PCR, while the TCRdb copy is restricted to in-frame clones and leaves out a portion. The DNA gave D and trimming, while V, J and clone size come from that table. The sample includes 160,000 or so clones, over 75% of them seen just once. About this clone: Its target is not known.

The J segment lost 4 bases and the V segment lost 2 bases, leaving 0 bases of the junction unmatched. The CDR3 runs 14 residues. The V gene's germline CDR1 is WNHNN and CDR2 SYGVQD (reference sequence). This TCR came from a woman aged 50 to 60 in good health and CMV-seronegative. The genes are TRBV10-1 and TRBJ1-1; 11 bases match TRBD1. The sample consisted of PBMCs. As DNA, the CDR3 is TGCGCCAGCAGTGAGGGGACAGGGGGCACTGAAGCTTTCTTT. It is translated as CASSEGTGGTEAFF.